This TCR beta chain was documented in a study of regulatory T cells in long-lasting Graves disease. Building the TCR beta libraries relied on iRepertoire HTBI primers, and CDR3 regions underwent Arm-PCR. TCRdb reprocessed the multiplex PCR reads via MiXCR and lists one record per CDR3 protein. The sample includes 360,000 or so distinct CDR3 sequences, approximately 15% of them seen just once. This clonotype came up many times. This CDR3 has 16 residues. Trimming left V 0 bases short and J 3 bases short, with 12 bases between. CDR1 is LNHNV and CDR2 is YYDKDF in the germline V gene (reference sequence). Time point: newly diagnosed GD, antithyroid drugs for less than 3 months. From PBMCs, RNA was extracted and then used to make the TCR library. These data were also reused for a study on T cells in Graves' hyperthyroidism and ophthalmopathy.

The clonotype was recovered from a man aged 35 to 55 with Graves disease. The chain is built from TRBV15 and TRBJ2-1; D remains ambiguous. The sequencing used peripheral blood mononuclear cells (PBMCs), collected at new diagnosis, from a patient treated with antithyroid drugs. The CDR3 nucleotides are TGTGCCACCAGCAGAGATCGTGCGCTTAGCTACAATGAGCAGTTCTTC. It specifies CATSRDRALSYNEQFF. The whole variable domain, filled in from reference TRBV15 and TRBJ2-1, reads DAMVIQNPRYQVTQFGKPVTLSCSQTLNHNVMYWYQQKSSQAPKLLFHYYDKDFNNEADTPDNFQSRRPNTSFCFLDIRSPGLGDTAMYLCATSRDRALSYNEQFFGPGTRLTVL.